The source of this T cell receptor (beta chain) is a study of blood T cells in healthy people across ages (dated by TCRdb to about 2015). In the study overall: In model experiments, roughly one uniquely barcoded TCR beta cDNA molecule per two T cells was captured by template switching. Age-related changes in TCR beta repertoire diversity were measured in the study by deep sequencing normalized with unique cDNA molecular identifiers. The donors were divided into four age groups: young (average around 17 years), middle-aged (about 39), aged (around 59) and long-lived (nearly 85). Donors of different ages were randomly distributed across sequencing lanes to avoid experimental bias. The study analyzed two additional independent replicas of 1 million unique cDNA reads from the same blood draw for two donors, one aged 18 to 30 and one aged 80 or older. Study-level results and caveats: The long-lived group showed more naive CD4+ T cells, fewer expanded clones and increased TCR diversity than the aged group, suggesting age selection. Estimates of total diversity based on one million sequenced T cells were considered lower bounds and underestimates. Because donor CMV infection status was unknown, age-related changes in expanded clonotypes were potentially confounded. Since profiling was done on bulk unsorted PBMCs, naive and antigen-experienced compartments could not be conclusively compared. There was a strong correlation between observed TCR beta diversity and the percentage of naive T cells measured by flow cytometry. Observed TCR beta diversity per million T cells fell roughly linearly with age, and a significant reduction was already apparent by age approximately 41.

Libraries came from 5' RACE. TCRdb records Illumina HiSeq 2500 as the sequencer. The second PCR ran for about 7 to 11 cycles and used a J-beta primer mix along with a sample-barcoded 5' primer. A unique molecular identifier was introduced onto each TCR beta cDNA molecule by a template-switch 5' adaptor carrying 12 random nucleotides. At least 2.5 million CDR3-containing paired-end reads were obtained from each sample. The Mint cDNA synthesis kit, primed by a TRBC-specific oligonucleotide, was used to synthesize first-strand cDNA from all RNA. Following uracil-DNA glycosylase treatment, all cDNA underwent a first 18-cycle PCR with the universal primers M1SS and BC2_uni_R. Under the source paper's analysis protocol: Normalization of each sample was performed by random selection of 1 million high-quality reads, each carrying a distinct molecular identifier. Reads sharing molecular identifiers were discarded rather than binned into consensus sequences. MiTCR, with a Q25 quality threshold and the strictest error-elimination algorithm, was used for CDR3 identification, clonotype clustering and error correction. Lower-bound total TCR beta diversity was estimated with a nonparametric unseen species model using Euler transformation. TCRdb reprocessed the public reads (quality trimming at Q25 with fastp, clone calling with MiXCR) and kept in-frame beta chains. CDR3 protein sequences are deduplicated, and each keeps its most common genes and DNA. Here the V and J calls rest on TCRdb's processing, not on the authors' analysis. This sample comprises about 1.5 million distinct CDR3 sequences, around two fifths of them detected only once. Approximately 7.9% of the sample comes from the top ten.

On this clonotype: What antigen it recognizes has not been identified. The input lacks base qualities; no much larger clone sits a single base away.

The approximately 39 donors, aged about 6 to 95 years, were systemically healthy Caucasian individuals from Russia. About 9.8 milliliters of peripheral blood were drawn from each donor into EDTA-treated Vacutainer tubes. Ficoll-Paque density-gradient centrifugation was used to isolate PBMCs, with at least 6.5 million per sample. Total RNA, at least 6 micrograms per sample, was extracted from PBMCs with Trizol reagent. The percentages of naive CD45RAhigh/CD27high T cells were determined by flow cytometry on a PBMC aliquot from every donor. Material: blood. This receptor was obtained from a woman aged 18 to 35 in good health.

CDR3 region: CASSLMALAGAGNEQFF. Here is the DNA: TGTGCCAGCAGCTTAATGGCCCTAGCGGGGGCCGGGAATGAGCAGTTCTTC. Recombination connected TRBV7-3 to TRBJ2-1, with 10 bases matching TRBD2. Clipping removes 1 base from V and 7 bases from J, with 10 as the unmatched junction base count. The CDR3 measures 17 amino acids from cysteine to phenylalanine. Of the read, only the CDR3 DNA is kept; its 51 bases are in frame from base 1. Per the germline V gene, SGHTA is the CDR1 and FQGTGA is the CDR2.